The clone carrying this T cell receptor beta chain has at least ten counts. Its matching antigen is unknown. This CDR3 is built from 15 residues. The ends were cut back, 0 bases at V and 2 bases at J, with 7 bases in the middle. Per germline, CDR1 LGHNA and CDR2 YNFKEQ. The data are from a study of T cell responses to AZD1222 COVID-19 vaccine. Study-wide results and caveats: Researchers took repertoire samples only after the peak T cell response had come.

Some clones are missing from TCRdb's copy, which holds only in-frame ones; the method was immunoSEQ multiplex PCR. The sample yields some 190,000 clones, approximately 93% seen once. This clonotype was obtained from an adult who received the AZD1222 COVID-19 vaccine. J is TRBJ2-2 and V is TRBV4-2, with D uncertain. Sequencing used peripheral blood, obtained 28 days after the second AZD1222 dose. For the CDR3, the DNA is TGTGCCAGCAGCCAAGATGCTGGAAACACCGGGGAGCTGTTTTTT. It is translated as CASSQDAGNTGELFF.